Following are 23 T cell receptor beta chains from one sample sequenced in a study of blood T cell repertoires in COVID-19. Method: immunoSEQ multiplex PCR; TCRdb's copy keeps in-frame clones and lacks some. Of under 300,000 clones detected, roughly 91% appear once; the ten largest clones hold roughly 0.79%. Source material: peripheral blood. The receptors here all came from a man aged 25-40 years with COVID-19, enrolled during active disease.

The chain employs TRBV19 and TRBJ1-2; no firm D call. The CDR3 totals 14 residues. Germline CDR1 reads LNHDA; CDR2 reads SQIVND (reference sequence). V was clipped by 5 bases and J by 0 bases, with 10 bases between them. CDR3 amino acids: CASSLSRTNYGYTF. CDR3 DNA sequence: TGTGCCAGTAGTCTTAGCCGAACTAACTATGGCTACACCTTC.

The rearrangement joins TRBV5-1 to TRBJ2-3; D possibly corresponds to TRBD2 (6 bases). Germline V gene sequence: CDR1 SGHRS, CDR2 YFSETQ. Deletions cut 3 bases from V and 1 base from J, with 12 bases between. The CDR3 sequence is 15 residues long. The CDR3, as DNA: TGCGCCAGCAGCTGGGGGGACGGTGGCACAGATACGCAGTATTTT. Its protein is CASSWGDGGTDTQYF.

The V and J genes are TRBV4-1 and TRBJ1-4; no firm D call. CDR3 length: 14 amino acids. Germline V gene lookup returns CDR1 MGHRA and CDR2 YSYEKL. V was trimmed by 1 base and J by 5 bases, leaving 8 bases between them. The CDR3 sequence: CASSQGRVNEKLFF. The DNA of the CDR3 is TGCGCCAGCAGCCAAGGCCGGGTAAATGAAAAACTGTTTTTT.

The chain combines TRBV6-1 with TRBJ2-3; D possibly corresponds to TRBD1 (6 bases). Trimming removed 4 bases from V and 0 bases from J, with 17 bases in between. The CDR3 sequence is 17 residues long. Per germline, CDR1 MNHNS and CDR2 SASEGT. CDR3: CASSGSLQGWSTDTQYF. Here the CDR3 DNA reads TGTGCCAGCAGTGGGTCTTTACAGGGATGGAGCACAGATACGCAGTATTTT.

The CDR3 reads CSVRTVAGYGYTF. CDR3 DNA: TGCAGCGTTCGGACAGTCGCTGGCTATGGCTACACCTTC. The V gene is TRBV29-1, the J gene TRBJ1-2; the D gene is possibly TRBD1 (6 bases). The CDR3 covers 13 residues. V was pared by 5 bases and J by 4 bases, with 14 bases between. In germline, CDR1 is SQVTM, CDR2 ANQGSEA.

The genes are TRBV27 and TRBJ1-2; TRBD1 might be the D (5 bases). The CDR3 consists of 14 residues. V lost 4 bases and J 2 bases, leaving 11 bases between the germline ends. Germline CDR1 is MNHEY and CDR2 is SMNVEV (reference sequence). CDR3 amino acids: CASSWAGGNYGYTF. The CDR3, as DNA: TGTGCCAGCAGTTGGGCGGGGGGAAACTATGGCTACACCTTC.

The rearrangement joins TRBV10-2 to TRBJ2-7; TRBD2 matches 9 bases. The germline CDR1 and CDR2 sequences are WSHSY and SAAADI. V lost 6 bases to trimming and J lost 7 bases; unmatched junction nucleotides: 7. The CDR3 has 13 amino acids. CDR3 bases: TGCGCCAGCAGGCTAGCGGGGTCTGAGGAGCAGTACTTC. This codes for CASRLAGSEEQYF.

The chain uses TRBV3-1 (or the pseudogene TRBV3-2) and TRBJ2-5; 8 bases match TRBD2. CDR1 LGHDT and CDR2 YNNKEL come from the germline V gene (reference sequence). The CDR3 has 15 residues. V shed 2 bases, J shed 2 bases, and the junction held 4 bases outside the gene matches. The CDR3 bases are TGTGCCAGCAGCCAAAGCAGCGGGGGACAAGAGACCCAGTACTTC. Residues: CASSQSSGGQETQYF.

V and J are TRBV30 and TRBJ1-6; D ambiguous. The CDR3 totals 14 residues. The V gene lost 0 bases and the J gene lost 7 bases, with 10 bases spanning the gap. Germline loops: CDR1 GTSNPN, CDR2 SVGIG (reference sequence). CDR3 protein: CAWSVRSVNSPLHF. DNA of the CDR3: TGTGCCTGGAGTGTACGCAGTGTAAATTCACCCCTCCACTTT.

J is TRBJ1-5 and V is TRBV19; the D gene is possibly TRBD1 (5 bases). Trimming removed 0 bases from V and 5 bases from J, with 11 bases in between. This CDR3 region has 15 residues. The germline V gene has CDR1 LNHDA and CDR2 SQIVND (reference sequence). For the CDR3, the DNA is TGTGCCAGTAGTATAGAGGGGCGACCCTATCAGCCCCAGCATTTT. Encoded protein: CASSIEGRPYQPQHF.

The V gene is TRBV10-3, the J gene TRBJ2-7; the match to TRBD2 covers 14 bases. This CDR3 spans 16 amino acids. Trimming cost V 2 bases and J 1 base; bases outside gene matches: 1. Germline-derived CDR1 and CDR2 are ENHRY and SYGVKD. CDR3 amino acids: CAISERLAGGSYEQYF. As DNA, the CDR3 is TGTGCCATCAGTGAGCGACTAGCGGGGGGGTCCTACGAGCAGTACTTC.

This clone was seen once. The V gene is TRBV12-3 or TRBV12-4, the J gene TRBJ1-2; maybe TRBD1 (5 bases). Trimming took 1 base from V and 4 from J, leaving 7 bases between them. The CDR3 has 13 residues. CDR3 amino acids: CASSLGGGYGYTF. The CDR3 bases are TGTGCCAGCAGTTTAGGGGGGGGCTATGGCTACACCTTC.

The CDR3 loop reads CASSRAANTEAFF. CDR3 nucleotide sequence: TGCGCCAGCAGCCGGGCCGCGAACACTGAAGCTTTCTTT. This chain connects TRBV4-1 to TRBJ1-1; D gene ambiguous. V was pared by 4 bases and J by 1 base, with 7 bases between. The CDR3 is 13 amino acids. Germline V CDR1 and CDR2: MGHRA, YSYEKL.

Comments on this clone: The junction shows a germline mismatch at one end, possibly a read error. The chain's CDR3 is CASNVGGHGYGYTF. The CDR3 DNA reads TGTGCCAGCAACGTAGGGGGGCACGGCTATGGCTACACCTTC. The gene calls are TRBV9 and TRBJ1-2; D is possibly TRBD1 (6 bases). This CDR3 comprises 14 residues. Germline V gene lookup returns CDR1 SGDLS and CDR2 YYNGEE.

This clone showed up just a few times. CDR3 in amino acids: CASSRRDYYGYTF. The CDR3 nucleotides are TGTGCCAGCAGCCGCAGGGATTACTATGGCTACACCTTC. The chain has TRBV5-5 and TRBJ1-2; D is possibly TRBD1 (5 bases). The CDR3 extends over 13 amino acids. Germline CDR1 and CDR2: SGHKS and YYEKEE (reference sequence). V was pared by 4 bases and J by 3 bases, with 10 bases between.

This rearrangement joins TRBV20-1 to TRBJ2-1, with D tentatively TRBD2 (6 bases). V gave up 3 bases and J gave up 5 bases, with 11 bases separating them. Per germline, CDR1 DFQATT and CDR2 SNEGSKA (reference sequence). This CDR3 spans 13 amino acids. For the CDR3, the DNA is TGCAGTGCTAGTAGCCAGCGGGACAATGAGCAGTTCTTC. Amino acids: CSASSQRDNEQFF.

The sample holds a few counts of this clone. The CDR3 loop is CATMGSGGVGEQFF. The CDR3, as DNA: TGTGCCACCATGGGTAGCGGGGGGGTAGGGGAGCAGTTCTTC. This sequence joins TRBV24-1 and TRBJ2-1; TRBD2 matches at 11 bases. The CDR3 sequence is 14 residues long. The V gene end was trimmed by 8 bases and the J gene end by 10 bases; junction bases not matched to a gene: 9. Germline V gives CDR1 KGHDR, CDR2 SFDVKD.

The rearrangement uses TRBV11-2 and TRBJ2-7, with 8 positions matching TRBD2. This CDR3 comprises 16 residues. V lost 1 base, J lost 3 bases, and 8 bases stayed unmatched. Germline V gene data show CDR1 as SGHAT and CDR2 as FQNNGV. The CDR3 DNA sequence: TGTGCCAGCAGCTTAGGCGCCCAGCGGGGGTACTACGAGCAGTACTTC. This translates into CASSLGAQRGYYEQYF.

This chain links TRBV9 with TRBJ1-5; D is possibly TRBD1 (5 bases). V was clipped by 2 bases and J by 4 bases, with 10 bases between them. From germline, CDR1 is SGDLS and CDR2 YYNGEE. The CDR3 length is 14 residues. The CDR3 DNA follows: TGTGCCAGCAGCGTTTCAGGGACTAATCAGCCCCAGCATTTT. Translated, it gives CASSVSGTNQPQHF.

The rearrangement uses TRBV5-4 and TRBJ2-3; TRBD2 is a possible D gene (6 bases). Germline CDR1 and CDR2: SGHNT and YYREEE (reference sequence). V gave up 4 bases and J gave up 2 bases, with 17 bases separating them. The CDR3 loop spans 16 amino acids. The DNA of the CDR3 is TGTGCCAGCAGCACCCTGGTTGGGGGGAACACAGATACGCAGTATTTT. Translating it yields CASSTLVGGNTDTQYF.

This clone was recorded a few times. The V gene is TRBV3-1 (or the pseudogene TRBV3-2), the J gene TRBJ2-5; 9 nucleotides line up with TRBD1. The CDR3 sequence is 20 residues long. Germline values: CDR1 LGHDT, CDR2 YNNKEL (reference sequence). The V gene end was trimmed by 4 bases and the J gene end by 5 bases; junction bases not matched to a gene: 23. The CDR3 coding sequence is TGTGCCAGCAGCCCCACCCCAGGGGGGACAGGGCTCTACGGACGGGAGACCCAGTACTTC. It yields the protein CASSPTPGGTGLYGRETQYF.

The genes are TRBV6-6 and TRBJ2-3; 8 bases match TRBD1. The CDR3 is made up of 15 amino acids. Germline lookup yields CDR1 MNHNY and CDR2 SVGAGI (reference sequence). The V segment lost 6 bases and the J segment 1 base; nucleotides outside the gene matches: 6. The CDR3 DNA follows: TGTGCCAGCAGGGGTACGGGACAGGGCACAGATACGCAGTATTTT. Residues: CASRGTGQGTDTQYF.

The sample holds one count of this clone. This chain joins TRBV5-5 and TRBJ1-1, with a tentative D call TRBD1 (5 bases). Trimming shortened V by 2 bases and J by 4 bases, and 12 bases separated the two germline ends. The CDR3 covers 14 residues. The V gene's germline CDR1 is SGHKS and CDR2 YYEKEE (reference sequence). Here the CDR3 DNA reads TGTGCCAGCAGCTTCGGGGGTGAGGGCACTGAAGCTTTCTTT. This encodes CASSFGGEGTEAFF.